Listed below are T cell receptor beta chains from one sample, sequenced in a study of shared clonotypes between healthy human individuals. The assay was immunoSEQ multiplex PCR, and TCRdb's table has in-frame clones only and misses some. The table lists a few million clones, 92% of them singletons. The sample comprised naive CD4+ T cells from PBMCs. The source is a man younger than 35 in good health. Some clones in this sample may be carry-over from other donors' samples. Each CDR3 is given with its conserved first and last residue. The D gene is left open where the match is weak. Size is omitted from some rows. Given values are once, few, many or a class for expanded clones.

D	size	V	J	CDR3	DNA
-	-	TRBV4-1	TRBJ2-5	CASSQDRTLETQYF	TGCGCCAGCAGCCAAGATAGGACCCTAGAGACCCAGTACTTC
TRBD2	-	TRBV5-1	TRBJ2-7	CASSSLGGRTYEQYF	TGCGCCAGCAGCTCCTTGGGCGGGAGGACCTACGAGCAGTACTTC
-	-	TRBV6-1	TRBJ1-5	CASSANQPQHF	TGTGCCAGCAGTGCGAATCAGCCCCAGCATTTT
-	-	TRBV7-2	TRBJ2-2	CASSGSPRGTGELFF	TGTGCCAGCAGCGGGAGCCCCAGAGGGACCGGGGAGCTGTTTTTT
TRBD2	once	TRBV19	TRBJ2-2	CASSPLSSGKGGELFF	TGTGCCAGTAGTCCCCTGTCCAGCGGGAAAGGCGGGGAGCTGTTTTTT
TRBD2	-	TRBV14	TRBJ2-3	CASSLKPTLAGATDTQYF	TGTGCCAGCAGCCTCAAACCCACTCTCGCGGGAGCTACAGATACGCAGTATTTT
-	few	TRBV4-3	TRBJ1-1	CASSQTGGEAFF	TGCGCCAGCAGCCAAACCGGGGGTGAAGCTTTCTTT
TRBD2	-	TRBV4-3	TRBJ2-1	CASSQEGLADNEQFF	TGCGCCAGCAGCCAAGAGGGACTAGCGGACAATGAGCAGTTCTTC
-	-	TRBV7-9	TRBJ2-1	CASSLVKEQFF	TGTGCCAGCAGCTTAGTTAAAGAGCAGTTCTTC
-	-	TRBV5-6	TRBJ1-1	CASSFKPGRMNTEAFF	TGTGCCAGCAGCTTCAAACCGGGACGGATGAACACTGAAGCTTTCTTT
-	-	TRBV15	TRBJ2-3	CATSRDQSDTQYF	TGTGCCACCAGCAGAGATCAGAGTGATACGCAGTATTTT
-	-	TRBV21-1	TRBJ1-6	CASSNDGCRSPLHF	TGTGCCAGCAGCAATGACGGTTGCCGATCACCCCTCCACTTT
-	-	TRBV9	TRBJ2-3	CASSSPSPGGTQYF	TGTGCCAGCTCATCCCCCAGCCCCGGGGGAACGCAGTATTTT
-	-	TRBV5-8	TRBJ2-7	CASSFPGPDPLEQYF	TGTGCCAGCAGCTTTCCCGGCCCCGACCCTCTCGAGCAGTACTTC
-	-	TRBV5-4	TRBJ2-3	CASSLSLDTQYF	TGTGCCAGCAGCTTGTCTTTAGATACGCAGTATTTT
-	-	TRBV11-3	TRBJ2-7	CASSLSGSSYEQYF	TGTGCCAGCAGCTTATCAGGAAGCTCCTACGAGCAGTACTTC
-	-	TRBV2	TRBJ1-2	CASSPDRGYYGYTF	TGTGCCAGCAGTCCAGATAGGGGTTACTATGGCTACACCTTC
-	once	TRBV5-6	TRBJ2-5	CASSLERTQKETQYF	TGTGCCAGCAGCTTGGAAAGGACACAGAAAGAGACCCAGTACTTC
-	-	TRBV28	TRBJ1-2	CASSSTHRRAHTF	TGTGCCAGCAGCTCCACCCACCGGCGGGCCCATACCTTC
TRBD1	-	TRBV5-1	TRBJ2-3	CASSTGTGPTTDTQYF	TGCGCCAGCAGCACAGGGACAGGGCCGACCACAGATACGCAGTATTTT
-	once	TRBV12-5	TRBJ2-5	CASGLAGRETQYF	TGTGCTAGTGGTTTGGCGGGAAGAGAGACCCAGTACTTC
-	-	TRBV5-1	TRBJ2-6	CASSPQASGANVLTF	TGCGCCAGCAGCCCACAGGCCTCTGGGGCCAACGTCCTGACTTTC
-	few	TRBV10-1	TRBJ1-2	CASSMDSNYGYTF	TGCGCCAGCAGTATGGACAGTAACTATGGCTACACCTTC
-	-	TRBV9	TRBJ2-3	CASSLLGARQADTQYF	TGTGCCAGCAGCCTCCTGGGGGCGCGGCAGGCAGATACGCAGTATTTT
TRBD1	-	TRBV7-2	TRBJ2-2	CASSQRQGSTGELFF	TGTGCCAGCAGCCAGCGACAGGGTTCAACCGGGGAGCTGTTTTTT
-	-	TRBV7-9	TRBJ2-2	CASSLDPLTGELFF	TGTGCCAGCAGCTTAGATCCTCTAACCGGGGAGCTGTTTTTT
-	-	TRBV11-1	TRBJ1-4	CASSFRGSGEKLFF	TGTGCCAGCAGCTTCCGAGGGTCGGGCGAAAAACTGTTTTTT
-	-	TRBV19	TRBJ1-5	CASTSMGGGQPQHF	TGTGCCAGTACCTCCATGGGGGGTGGGCAGCCCCAGCATTTT
-	few	TRBV7-9	TRBJ1-1	CASSLGRETEAFF	TGTGCCAGCAGCTTAGGACGGGAGACTGAAGCTTTCTTT
-	-	TRBV28	TRBJ1-1	CASSLQTEAFF	TGTGCCAGCAGCCTCCAAACTGAAGCTTTCTTT
-	-	TRBV4-1	TRBJ2-2	CASSLVFGELFF	TGCGCCAGCAGCCTCGTTTTTGGGGAGCTGTTTTTT
-	-	TRBV5-1	TRBJ1-6	CASSLSEESPLHF	TGCGCCAGCAGCTTGTCCGAAGAGTCACCCCTCCACTTT
-	-	TRBV2	TRBJ2-5	CASLQLETQYF	TGTGCCAGCCTCCAACTTGAGACCCAGTACTTC
TRBD1	-	TRBV6-1	TRBJ1-5	CASSEVLATGFNQPQHF	TGTGCCAGCAGTGAAGTTCTTGCGACAGGGTTCAATCAGCCCCAGCATTTT
TRBD1	-	TRBV6-1	TRBJ1-2	CASRPIGTADGYTF	TGTGCCAGTAGACCTATCGGGACAGCAGACGGCTACACCTTT
-	-	TRBV7-2	TRBJ2-1	CASSLDVQISYNEQFF	TGTGCCAGCAGCTTAGATGTCCAGATCTCCTACAATGAGCAGTTCTTC
TRBD1	-	TRBV9	TRBJ1-2	CASSATRDRDSYGYTF	TGTGCCAGCAGCGCGACCAGGGACAGGGATAGCTATGGCTACACCTTC
-	once	TRBV28	TRBJ2-7	CASSSIGAGPSEQYF	TGTGCCAGCAGTTCGATCGGGGCAGGTCCATCCGAGCAGTACTTC
TRBD1	-	TRBV5-4	TRBJ1-2	CASSNPGGAIYGYTF	TGTGCCAGCAGCAACCCAGGGGGCGCCATTTATGGCTACACCTTC
-	-	TRBV5-6	TRBJ2-4	CASSLDGAREGTNIQYF	TGTGCCAGCAGCTTGGACGGGGCGAGGGAAGGGACAAACATTCAGTACTTC
TRBD1	-	TRBV9	TRBJ2-1	CASSPGQGAYNEQFF	TGTGCCAGCAGCCCTGGACAGGGGGCGTACAATGAGCAGTTCTTC
-	-	TRBV19	TRBJ2-6	CASHGRYNSGANVLTF	TGTGCCAGTCACGGCAGGTACAACTCTGGGGCCAACGTCCTGACTTTC
-	-	TRBV5-4	TRBJ2-7	CASSLEGYRDEYF	TGTGCCAGCAGCTTGGAAGGCTACAGGGATGAGTACTTC
-	-	TRBV6-6	TRBJ1-2	CASRGHGYTF	TGTGCCAGCAGAGGCCATGGCTACACCTTC
TRBD2	-	TRBV9	TRBJ2-7	CASSGGLAGANEQYF	TGTGCCAGCAGCGGTGGACTAGCGGGAGCCAACGAGCAGTACTTC
TRBD2	-	TRBV5-1	TRBJ2-7	CASSLLAGASYEQYF	TGCGCCAGCAGCTTATTAGCGGGAGCTTCTTACGAGCAGTACTTC
-	-	TRBV28	TRBJ1-4	CASSRRARKLFF	TGTGCCAGCAGTAGGCGGGCGAGGAAACTGTTTTTT
-	-	TRBV28	TRBJ2-7	CASSAIGGMSYEQYF	TGTGCCAGCAGCGCCATCGGGGGCATGTCCTACGAGCAGTACTTC
TRBD2	-	TRBV9	TRBJ2-1	CASSERTGREVGEQFF	TGTGCCAGCAGCGAACGAACGGGACGGGAGGTGGGTGAGCAGTTCTTC
TRBD2	-	TRBV4-1	TRBJ2-2	CASSQILSSGRGSTNTGELFF	TGCGCCAGCAGCCAAATTCTTTCTAGCGGGAGGGGTTCTACGAACACCGGGGAGCTGTTTTTT
-	-	TRBV7-3	TRBJ2-2	CASSLTVTGELFF	TGTGCCAGCAGCTTAACGGTCACCGGGGAGCTGTTTTTT
-	-	TRBV29-1	TRBJ2-2	CSASHGGTGELFF	TGCAGCGCAAGCCATGGCGGCACCGGGGAGCTGTTTTTT
-	-	TRBV6-5	TRBJ1-1	CASSRGPANTEAFF	TGTGCCAGCAGCCGGGGACCGGCGAACACTGAAGCTTTCTTT
-	-	TRBV9	TRBJ2-1	CASSTRGRNEQFF	TGTGCCAGCAGTACCCGGGGAAGAAATGAGCAGTTCTTC
-	-	TRBV28	TRBJ2-3	CASSWTTDTQYF	TGTGCCAGCAGTTGGACTACAGATACGCAGTATTTT